The T cell receptor (beta chain) under discussion was sequenced for a study of T cell responses to AZD1222 COVID-19 vaccine (dated by TCRdb to 2020 to 2023). Describing the broader study: AZD1222 recipients given second doses at about 4 weeks or at about 12 weeks were pooled, since spike-specific TCR depth and breadth were not found to differ between the two schedules. Trial participants were enrolled by age into subgroups of 18-55, 56-69 and 70-plus years, and around 150, 29 and 61 TCR-sequenced participants, respectively, were included in these subgroups. TCR sequencing covered 233 trial participants: nearly 210 given two doses of AZD1222 and about 26 given two doses of MenACWY control vaccine.

The CDR3 regions of human TCRbeta chains were analyzed by immunosequencing. As for the authors' bioinformatics: TCRs in the repertoires were matched against a reference library of SARS-CoV-2-specific TCRs that had been generated with the MIRA antigen-specificity platform. Breadth was defined as the fraction of unique TCRs that were SARS-CoV-2-associated, and depth was defined as the fraction of total T cells that were SARS-CoV-2-associated. Using the MIRA data, each spike-specific TCR was assigned both to the spike region to which the TCR was reactive and to a CD4 or CD8 class. Log10-transformed breadth and depth values were compared by one-way ANOVA with Sidak's multiple comparisons tests. Imported from immuneACCESS, the table was reduced by TCRdb to in-frame sequences with V and J called. These copies leave out some clones; in studies compared against another copy, an unresolved V gene accounts for under half, and the cause of the remainder is not known. D and trimming come from the DNA, and the V and J calls and clone size come from that table. This sample holds roughly 98,000 clones; about 92% were observed only once. The ten largest clones represent 10% to 15% of the sample.

A note on this clone: The clone's antigen remains unknown. Base qualities were left out, and no much larger clone turns up one base away.

Relative to germline, V is missing 4 bases and J is missing 4 bases, with 7 bases of the junction outside any gene match. Spanning cysteine to phenylalanine, the CDR3 consists of 15 amino acids. The only DNA kept is the CDR3, 45 bases in frame from the first base. The meaning of the sample's time point label: baseline before first vaccination. Samples from vaccinated people were obtained from the UK trials COV001 and COV002, which included a single-blind randomized controlled phase 2/3 trial of AZD1222 (ChAdOx1 nCoV-19) in healthy adults. Trial participant PBMC samples were collected at day 0 and day 28 after the second dose for TCRbeta chain sequencing. Points the paper makes about the study in general: Conclusions about previously exposed vaccinees are limited because only 5 or 6 AZD1222 recipients were SARS-CoV-2 seropositive at baseline. No day 14 peak-response samples were available, so repertoires were characterized only after the peak T cell response. Participants were mostly white British and included more females than males, and it was suggested by the authors that clonal diversity may have been underestimated. Nearly half of unique spike-specific TCRs reportedly recognized epitopes outside regions mutated in the B.1.351 and B.1.1.7 variants. Spike-specific TCR breadth and depth rose significantly after two AZD1222 doses compared with day 0 and with MenACWY recipients. The 56-69-year group was small, and its depth increase did not reach significance, likely because of low power. The vaccine-associated CD4 TCRs covered the entire spike protein, and the dominant responses fell in regions 160-218 and 743-854.

This sequence originates from an adult in good health. Sequencing was performed on peripheral blood, taken on day 0 of AZD1222 vaccination. The rearrangement joined TRBV23-1 to TRBJ1-5; 7 central bases correspond to TRBD1. TRBV23-1 is classed as an ORF, of uncertain function. The CDR3 sequence is CASSPSDRKNQPQHF. The DNA is as follows: TGCGCCAGCAGTCCGTCGGACAGGAAAAATCAGCCCCAGCATTTT.